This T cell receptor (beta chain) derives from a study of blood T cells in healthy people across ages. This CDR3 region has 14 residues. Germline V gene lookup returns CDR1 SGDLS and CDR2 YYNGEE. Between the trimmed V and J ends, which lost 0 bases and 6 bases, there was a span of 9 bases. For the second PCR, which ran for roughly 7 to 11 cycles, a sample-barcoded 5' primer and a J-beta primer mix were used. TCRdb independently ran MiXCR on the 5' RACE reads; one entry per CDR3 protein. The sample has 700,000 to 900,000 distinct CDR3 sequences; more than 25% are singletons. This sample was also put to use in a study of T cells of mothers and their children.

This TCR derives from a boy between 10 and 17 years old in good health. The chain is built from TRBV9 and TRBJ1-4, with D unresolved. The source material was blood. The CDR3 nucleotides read TGTGCCAGCAGCGTAGCGAGGGAGGATGAAAAACTGTTTTTT. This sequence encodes CASSVAREDEKLFF.